What follows describes a single TCR beta chain. The record originates from a study of cytomegalovirus exposure and HLA in healthy donors. Turning to the study itself: From HLA-typed donors, an early data release held roughly 89 million unique TCRs.

These donors counted as nominally healthy when sampled, but unrecorded immune exposures were likely. The PCR ran on 60 Vbeta and 13 Jbeta primers. Assay used: immunoSEQ multiplex PCR; TCRdb lists only in-frame clones, some missing. The repertoire has about 190,000 clones, 80% to 85% of them found once; the top ten carry 0.25% to 0.3%. The germline V and J ends were trimmed by 8 bases and 1 base, with 13 bases remaining between them. Germline V gene sequence: CDR1 SNHLY, CDR2 FYNNEI. This CDR3 region has 14 residues. The source of this sequence is a boy between 10 and 17 years old in good health and CMV-seronegative. The V and J genes are TRBV2 and TRBJ2-3; a possible D gene is TRBD2 (6 bases). What was sequenced was PBMCs. Here the CDR3 DNA reads TGTGCCAGCCTTGGGGAGGCGGGCACAGATACGCAGTATTTT. Translation: CASLGEAGTDTQYF.